Listed below are T cell receptor beta chains from one sample, sequenced in a study of CD8+ T cells in alopecia areata. Produced via immunoSEQ multiplex PCR; TCRdb's table is partial and in-frame only. The sample consists of around 200,000 clones, around 50% of them appearing once. This material consisted of CD8+ T cells sorted from blood, taken at week 24, from a patient treated with tofacitinib. The receptors originated from a human donor with alopecia areata. Each CDR3 is given with its conserved first and last residue. Each record gives: clone size, J gene, V gene, D gene, CDR3 DNA, CDR3 protein. The D gene is left open where the match is weak. Clone size is not always given. Where it is, it says once, few, many or a class for expanded clones.

.	TRBJ1-5	TRBV2	TRBD1	TGTGCCAGCAGTGCCAGGGGGAGCAATCAGCCCCAGCATTTT	CASSARGSNQPQHF
.	TRBJ1-2	TRBV5-1	.	TGCGCCAGCGGAGAACAGCGGTATAACTATGGCTACACCTTC	CASGEQRYNYGYTF
.	TRBJ1-4	TRBV29-1	.	TGCAGCGTTGTTGCAGGGACGGAAAAACTGTTTTTT	CSVVAGTEKLFF
few	TRBJ2-3	TRBV25-1	.	TGTGCCAGCAGTGAAATGTATCTCGGCAGGGGCGCAGATACGCAGTATTTT	CASSEMYLGRGADTQYF
.	TRBJ2-1	TRBV6-5	TRBD2	TGTGCCAGCAGTGGGACTAGCGGGGCATACAATGAGCAGTTCTTC	CASSGTSGAYNEQFF
.	TRBJ1-1	TRBV27	TRBD1	TGTGCCAGCAGTCCCCGGGACAGGGCCCCTGAAGCTTTCTTT	CASSPRDRAPEAFF
once	TRBJ2-7	TRBV23-1	.	TGCGCCAGCAGCGGGCCGGTCGAAAGGGAGCAGTACTTC	CASSGPVEREQYF
.	TRBJ2-3	TRBV30	TRBD2	TGTGCCTGGAGTGTAACTAGCGGGGTGCGAGATACGCAGTATTTT	CAWSVTSGVRDTQYF
few	TRBJ2-7	TRBV2	.	TGTGCCAGCAGTGAATTAAATCGAGTGAACGAGCAGTACTTC	CASSELNRVNEQYF
once	TRBJ2-3	TRBV29-1	.	TGCAGCGTTGGGGGGAGTCTCGGCACAGATACGCAGTATTTT	CSVGGSLGTDTQYF
.	TRBJ1-2	TRBV5-1	.	TGCGCCAGCAGCTCAAGACCGGGACTCCAGCCGGGCTACACCTTC	CASSSRPGLQPGYTF
.	TRBJ2-1	TRBV29-1	TRBD1	TGCAGCGTTCCCCGGGACAGGGAACAGTTCTTC	CSVPRDREQFF
.	TRBJ2-7	TRBV6-6	.	TGTGCCAGCAGTAAAGGGCACGGAGGGTCCGAGCAGTACTTC	CASSKGHGGSEQYF
.	TRBJ2-7	TRBV30	.	TGTGCCTGGAGCGGGGGCCCCAGGGACGAGCAGTACTTC	CAWSGGPRDEQYF
.	TRBJ2-1	TRBV6-5	TRBD1	TGTGCCAGCAGTTACTCAGGTCAGGGGGTGGACAATGAGCAGTTCTTC	CASSYSGQGVDNEQFF
.	TRBJ1-3	TRBV27	.	TGTGCCAGCAGTCCAAACCCCTCTGGAAACACCATATATTTT	CASSPNPSGNTIYF
.	TRBJ2-7	TRBV27	.	TGTGCCAGCAGTTTAGGACAGTTTTACGAGCAGTACTTC	CASSLGQFYEQYF
.	TRBJ2-1	TRBV27	TRBD2	TGTGCCAGCAGTCGGGGGGGCTCCTACAATGAGCAGTTCTTC	CASSRGGSYNEQFF
.	TRBJ1-4	TRBV4-2	.	TGTGCCAGCAGCCAAGACCGAAAACTGTTTTTT	CASSQDRKLFF
.	TRBJ2-3	TRBV29-1	TRBD2	TGCAGCGTTGAAGGGCTTACTAGCGGGGGAGGTACAGATACGCAGTATTTT	CSVEGLTSGGGTDTQYF
.	TRBJ2-7	TRBV29-1	TRBD2	TGCAGCGTTGATGGGGAGCGGGGGGGAGACTACGAGCAGTACTTC	CSVDGERGGDYEQYF
.	TRBJ2-1	TRBV5-1	TRBD2	TGCGCCAGCAGCTTGGCACTAGCGGGAAACTACAATGAGCAGTTCTTC	CASSLALAGNYNEQFF
.	TRBJ1-5	TRBV13	.	TGTGCCAGCAGCTTACAGGACCATCAGCCCCAGCATTTT	CASSLQDHQPQHF
once	TRBJ2-2	TRBV5-1	.	TGCGCCAGCAGGGCGAACACCGGGGAGCTGTTTTTT	CASRANTGELFF
.	TRBJ2-1	TRBV9	TRBD1	TGTGCCAGCAGCGCTGACTTAACGGACAGGGGGCTTCTGAATGAGCAGTTCTTC	CASSADLTDRGLLNEQFF
.	TRBJ2-2	TRBV29-1	.	TGCAGCGTTGGCGGCGACAGGTCGAACACCGGGGAGCTGTTTTTT	CSVGGDRSNTGELFF
.	TRBJ1-6	TRBV15	.	TGTGCCACCAGCAGAGAAGGGGCTAATTCACCCCTCCACTTT	CATSREGANSPLHF
.	TRBJ2-7	TRBV5-1	TRBD1	TGCGCCAGCAGCTTGGTACCCATCGACAGGGGCGCCTACGAGCAGTACTTC	CASSLVPIDRGAYEQYF
.	TRBJ2-1	TRBV6-5	.	TGTGCCAGCACCATAGGGGGGGACACCTACAATGAGCAGTTCTTC	CASTIGGDTYNEQFF
.	TRBJ2-5	TRBV9	.	TGTGCCAGCAGCGTAGGTTCGGGTTTGGAGACCCAGTACTTC	CASSVGSGLETQYF
.	TRBJ1-2	TRBV2	.	TGTGCCAGCAGTGATACAGGGACGGGCTATGGCTACACCTTC	CASSDTGTGYGYTF
.	TRBJ2-7	TRBV25-1	.	TGTGCCAGCACGTCAGGACCCTACGAGCAGTACTTC	CASTSGPYEQYF
few	TRBJ2-1	TRBV5-1	TRBD2	TGCGCCAGCAGCTTGGTCACTAGCGGGGGGCTAGGAAGAAACAATGAGCAGTTCTTC	CASSLVTSGGLGRNNEQFF
.	TRBJ2-1	TRBV7-9	TRBD2	TGTGCCAGCAGCGCCGAGGCGGGGGCCTACAATGAGCAGTTCTTC	CASSAEAGAYNEQFF
.	TRBJ1-2	TRBV29-1	TRBD1	TGCAGCGTTGAAAGGGGACAGCGAAACTATGGCTACACCTTC	CSVERGQRNYGYTF
few	TRBJ2-5	TRBV25-1	.	TGTGCCAGCAGAACAAACCTCGGGGAACAAGAGACCCAGTACTTC	CASRTNLGEQETQYF
.	TRBJ2-2	TRBV5-6	.	TGTGCCAGCAGCTCAGGGAGTGGCGGGGAGCTGTTTTTT	CASSSGSGGELFF
.	TRBJ1-1	TRBV29-1	.	TGCAGCGTTGAAGGGCAGAACACTGAAGCTTTCTTT	CSVEGQNTEAFF
.	TRBJ2-3	TRBV29-1	.	TGCAGCGTTGAGGAGTTAGATACGCAGTATTTT	CSVEELDTQYF
.	TRBJ1-2	TRBV9	.	TGTGCCAGCAGCCCGTCCAGCTATGGCTACACCTTC	CASSPSSYGYTF
.	TRBJ1-5	TRBV5-6	TRBD1	TGTGCCAGCAGCTTGGGGCAGGGGGGTCAGCCCCAGCATTTT	CASSLGQGGQPQHF